Here is one TCR beta chain with its context. This CDR3 has 15 residues. The junction had 2 bases not matched to a gene; V was cut back by 1 base and J by 4 bases. Germline CDR1 reads LGHNT; CDR2 reads FRNRAP. The data were obtained in a study of cytomegalovirus exposure and HLA in healthy donors. The PCR ran on 60 Vbeta and 13 Jbeta primers. The method was immunoSEQ multiplex PCR; TCRdb's version includes in-frame clones alone and lacks a portion of them. The sample has about 110,000 clones; over 80% are singletons. The TCR sequence derives from a man aged 18 to 30 in good health and CMV-seronegative. Sequencing was performed on PBMCs. The rearrangement joins TRBV12-5 to TRBJ2-2, with 8 bases aligning to TRBD1. The CDR3 nucleotides read TGTGCTAGTGGTTTGGGGACAGGGCCCACCGGGGAGCTGTTTTTT. Its translation: CASGLGTGPTGELFF.